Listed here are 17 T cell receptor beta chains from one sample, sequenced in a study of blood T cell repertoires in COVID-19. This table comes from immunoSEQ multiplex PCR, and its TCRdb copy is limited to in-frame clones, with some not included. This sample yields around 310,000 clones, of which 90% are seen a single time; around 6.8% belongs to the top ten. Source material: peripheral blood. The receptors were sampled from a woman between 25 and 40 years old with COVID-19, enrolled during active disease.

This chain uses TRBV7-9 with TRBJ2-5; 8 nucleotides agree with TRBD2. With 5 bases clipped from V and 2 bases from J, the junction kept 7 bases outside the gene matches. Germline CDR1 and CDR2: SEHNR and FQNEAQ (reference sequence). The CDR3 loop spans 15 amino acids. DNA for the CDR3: TGTGCCAGCAGCGGCGCCGGGACTAGACAAGAGACCCAGTACTTC. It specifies CASSGAGTRQETQYF.

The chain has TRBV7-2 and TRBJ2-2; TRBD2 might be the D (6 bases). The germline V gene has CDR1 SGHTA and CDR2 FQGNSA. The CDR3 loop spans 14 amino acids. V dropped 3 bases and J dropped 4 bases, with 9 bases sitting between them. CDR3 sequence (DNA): TGTGCCAGCAGCTTCGGGACTCTCACCGGGGAGCTGTTTTTT. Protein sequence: CASSFGTLTGELFF.

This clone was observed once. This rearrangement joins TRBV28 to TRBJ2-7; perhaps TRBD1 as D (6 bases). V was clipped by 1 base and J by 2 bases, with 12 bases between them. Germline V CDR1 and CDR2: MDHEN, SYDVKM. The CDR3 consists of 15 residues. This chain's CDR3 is CASSLSVGHAYEQYF. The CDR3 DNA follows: TGTGCCAGCAGTTTATCTGTGGGACACGCCTACGAGCAGTACTTC. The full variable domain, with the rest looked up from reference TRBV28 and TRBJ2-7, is DVKVTQSSRYLVKRTGEKVFLECVQDMDHENMFWYRQDPGLGLRLIYFSYDVKMKEKGDIPEGYSVSREKKERFSLILESASTNQTSMYLCASSLSVGHAYEQYFGPGTRLTVT.

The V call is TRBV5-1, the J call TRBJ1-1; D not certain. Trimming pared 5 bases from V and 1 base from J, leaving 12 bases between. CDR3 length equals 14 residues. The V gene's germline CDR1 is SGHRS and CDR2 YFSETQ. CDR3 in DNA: TGCGCCAGCAGAGAAGTCAGTGGGAACACTGAAGCTTTCTTT. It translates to CASREVSGNTEAFF.

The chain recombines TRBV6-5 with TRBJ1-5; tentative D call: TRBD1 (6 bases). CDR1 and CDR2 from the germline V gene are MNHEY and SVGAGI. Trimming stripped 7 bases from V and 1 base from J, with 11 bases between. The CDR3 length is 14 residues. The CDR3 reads CASMGAVSNQPQHF. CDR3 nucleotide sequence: TGTGCCAGCATGGGGGCGGTCAGCAATCAGCCCCAGCATTTT.

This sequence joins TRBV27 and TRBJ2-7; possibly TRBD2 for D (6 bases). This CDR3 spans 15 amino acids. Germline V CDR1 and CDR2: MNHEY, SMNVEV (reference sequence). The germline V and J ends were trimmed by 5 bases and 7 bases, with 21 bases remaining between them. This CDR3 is CASSPLGEANEEQYF. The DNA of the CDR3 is TGTGCCAGCAGTCCACTGGGGGAGGCAAATGAAGAGCAGTACTTC.

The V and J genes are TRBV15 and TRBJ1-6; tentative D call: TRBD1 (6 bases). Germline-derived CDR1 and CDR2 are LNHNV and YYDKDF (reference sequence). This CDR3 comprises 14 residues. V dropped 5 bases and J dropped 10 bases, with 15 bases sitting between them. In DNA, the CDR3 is TGTGCCACCAGCGGGGGGGGCGACGGATCACCCCTCCACTTT. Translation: CATSGGGDGSPLHF.

In nucleotides, the CDR3 is TGTGCCAGCAGCGTAGTGGCGAACACTGAAGCTTTCTTT. This translates into CASSVVANTEAFF. The chain links TRBV9 to TRBJ1-1; D call uncertain. The V gene lost 0 bases and the J gene lost 1 base, with 4 bases spanning the gap. Germline CDR1 SGDLS, CDR2 YYNGEE. The CDR3 totals 13 residues.

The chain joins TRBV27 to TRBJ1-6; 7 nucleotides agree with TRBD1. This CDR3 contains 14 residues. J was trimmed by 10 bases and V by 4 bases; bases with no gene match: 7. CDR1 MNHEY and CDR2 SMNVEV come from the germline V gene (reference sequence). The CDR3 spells CASSSGQEYSPLHF. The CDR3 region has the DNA TGTGCCAGCAGTTCTGGACAGGAATACTCACCCCTCCACTTT.

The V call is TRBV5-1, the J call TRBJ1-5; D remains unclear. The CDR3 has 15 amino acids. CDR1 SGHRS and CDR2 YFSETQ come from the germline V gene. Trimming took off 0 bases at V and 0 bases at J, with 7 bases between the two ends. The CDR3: CASSLVSGSNQPQHF. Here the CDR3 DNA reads TGCGCCAGCAGCTTGGTTAGCGGTAGCAATCAGCCCCAGCATTTT. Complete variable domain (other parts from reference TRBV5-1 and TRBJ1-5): KAGVTQTPRYLIKTRGQQVTLSCSPISGHRSVSWYQQTPGQGLQFLFEYFSETQRNKGNFPGRFSGRQFSNSRSEMNVSTLELGDSALYLCASSLVSGSNQPQHFGDGTRLSIL.

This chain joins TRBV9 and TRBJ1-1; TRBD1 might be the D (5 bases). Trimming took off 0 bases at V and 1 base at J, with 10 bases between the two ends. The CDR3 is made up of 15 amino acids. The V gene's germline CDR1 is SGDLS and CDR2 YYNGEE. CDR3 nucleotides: TGTGCCAGCAGCGTAGGTGCCGGGGGGAACACTGAAGCTTTCTTT. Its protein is CASSVGAGGNTEAFF.

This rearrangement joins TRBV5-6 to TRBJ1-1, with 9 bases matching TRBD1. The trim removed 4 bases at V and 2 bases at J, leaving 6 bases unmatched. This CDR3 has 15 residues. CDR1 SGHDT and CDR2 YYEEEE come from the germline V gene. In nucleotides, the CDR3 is TGTGCCAGCAGCGTCAACAGGGGGCTAAACACTGAAGCTTTCTTT. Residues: CASSVNRGLNTEAFF.

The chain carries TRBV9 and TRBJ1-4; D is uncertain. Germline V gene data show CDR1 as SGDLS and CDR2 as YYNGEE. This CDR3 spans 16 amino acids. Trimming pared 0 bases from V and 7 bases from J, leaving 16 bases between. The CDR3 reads CASSVAPRERAEKLFF. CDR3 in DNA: TGTGCCAGCAGCGTAGCTCCTCGGGAGAGGGCTGAAAAACTGTTTTTT. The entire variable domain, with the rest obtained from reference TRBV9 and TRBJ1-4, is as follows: DSGVTQTPKHLITATGQRVTLRCSPRSGDLSVYWYQQSLDQGLQFLIQYYNGEERAKGNILERFSAQQFPDLHSELNLSSLELGDSALYFCASSVAPRERAEKLFFGSGTQLSVL.

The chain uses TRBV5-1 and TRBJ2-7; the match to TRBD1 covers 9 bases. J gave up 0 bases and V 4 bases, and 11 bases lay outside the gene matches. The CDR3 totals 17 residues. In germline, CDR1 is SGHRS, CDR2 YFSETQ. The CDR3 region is CASSRGSGTGYSYEQYF. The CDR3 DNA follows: TGCGCCAGCAGCCGTGGTTCCGGGACAGGGTACTCCTACGAGCAGTACTTC.

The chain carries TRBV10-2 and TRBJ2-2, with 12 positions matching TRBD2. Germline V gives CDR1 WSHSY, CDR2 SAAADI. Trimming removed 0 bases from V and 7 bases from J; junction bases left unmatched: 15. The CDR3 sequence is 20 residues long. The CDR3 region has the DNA TGCGCCAGCAGTGAGTCTCCCCTGACTAGCGGGAGAGTAAGTGTCGGGGAGCTGTTTTTT. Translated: CASSESPLTSGRVSVGELFF.

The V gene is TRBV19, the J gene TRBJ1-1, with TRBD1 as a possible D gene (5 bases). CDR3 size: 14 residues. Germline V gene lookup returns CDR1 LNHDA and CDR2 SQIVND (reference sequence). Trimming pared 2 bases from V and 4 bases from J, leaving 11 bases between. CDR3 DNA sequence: TGTGCCAGTAGTATAAGGGGATTTGGCACTGAAGCTTTCTTT. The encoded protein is CASSIRGFGTEAFF. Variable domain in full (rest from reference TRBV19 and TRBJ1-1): DGGITQSPKYLFRKEGQNVTLSCEQNLNHDAMYWYRQDPGQGLRLIYYSQIVNDFQKGDIAEGYSVSREKKESFPLTVTSAQKNPTAFYLCASSIRGFGTEAFFGQGTRLTVV.

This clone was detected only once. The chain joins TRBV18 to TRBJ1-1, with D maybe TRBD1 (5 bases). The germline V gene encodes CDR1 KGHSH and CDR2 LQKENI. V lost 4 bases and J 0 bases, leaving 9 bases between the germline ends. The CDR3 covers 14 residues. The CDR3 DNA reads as TGTGCCAGCTCACAACAGGTACTGAACACTGAAGCTTTCTTT. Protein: CASSQQVLNTEAFF.